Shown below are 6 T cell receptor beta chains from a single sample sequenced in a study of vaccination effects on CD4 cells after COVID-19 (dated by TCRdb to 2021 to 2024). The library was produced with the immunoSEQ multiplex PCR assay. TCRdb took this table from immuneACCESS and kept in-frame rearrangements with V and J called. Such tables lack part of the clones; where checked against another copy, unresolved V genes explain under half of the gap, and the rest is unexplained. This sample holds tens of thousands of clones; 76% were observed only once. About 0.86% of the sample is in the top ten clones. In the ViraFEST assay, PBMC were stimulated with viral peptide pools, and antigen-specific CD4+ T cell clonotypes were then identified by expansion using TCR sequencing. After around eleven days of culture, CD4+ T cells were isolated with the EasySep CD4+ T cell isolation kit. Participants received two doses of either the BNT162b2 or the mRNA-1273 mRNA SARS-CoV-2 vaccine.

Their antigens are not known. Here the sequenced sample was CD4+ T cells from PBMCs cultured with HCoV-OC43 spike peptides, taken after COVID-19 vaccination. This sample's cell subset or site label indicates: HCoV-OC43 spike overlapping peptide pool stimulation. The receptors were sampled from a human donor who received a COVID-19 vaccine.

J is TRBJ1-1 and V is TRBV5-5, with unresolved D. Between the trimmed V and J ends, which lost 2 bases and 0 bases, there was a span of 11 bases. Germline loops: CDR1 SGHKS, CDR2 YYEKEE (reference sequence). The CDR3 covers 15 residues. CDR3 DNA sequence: TGTGCCAGCAGCTTTTATGGGGATATGAACACTGAAGCTTTCTTT. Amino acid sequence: CASSFYGDMNTEAFF.

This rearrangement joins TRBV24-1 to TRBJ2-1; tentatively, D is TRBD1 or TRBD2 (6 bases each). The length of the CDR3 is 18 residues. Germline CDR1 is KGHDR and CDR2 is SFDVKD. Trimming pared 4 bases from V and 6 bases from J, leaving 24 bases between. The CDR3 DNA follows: TGTGCCACCAGTGACCCACGGGGTAGTGAGGGGGGCCGCAATGAGCAGTTCTTC. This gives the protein CATSDPRGSEGGRNEQFF.

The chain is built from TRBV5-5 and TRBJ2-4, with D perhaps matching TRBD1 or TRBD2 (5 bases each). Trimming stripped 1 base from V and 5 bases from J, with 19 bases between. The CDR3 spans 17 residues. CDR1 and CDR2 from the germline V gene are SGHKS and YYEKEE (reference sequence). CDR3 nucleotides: TGTGCCAGCAGCTTGAGAGAAAGACATCAGGGACAAAACATTCAGTACTTC. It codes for CASSLRERHQGQNIQYF.

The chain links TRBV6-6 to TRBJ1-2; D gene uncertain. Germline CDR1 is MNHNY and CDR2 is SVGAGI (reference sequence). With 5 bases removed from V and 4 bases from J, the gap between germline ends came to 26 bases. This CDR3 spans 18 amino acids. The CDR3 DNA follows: TGTGCCAGCAGTCTCCTTGGTGGGGAAAAAAGGTCCGCCTATGGCTACACCTTC. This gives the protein CASSLLGGEKRSAYGYTF.

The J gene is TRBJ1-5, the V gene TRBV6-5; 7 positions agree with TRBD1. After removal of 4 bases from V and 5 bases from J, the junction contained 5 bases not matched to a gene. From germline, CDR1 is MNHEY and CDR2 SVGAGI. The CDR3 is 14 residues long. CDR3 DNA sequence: TGTGCCAGCAGTTCCCGACAGGGAGATCAGCCCCAGCATTTT. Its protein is CASSSRQGDQPQHF.

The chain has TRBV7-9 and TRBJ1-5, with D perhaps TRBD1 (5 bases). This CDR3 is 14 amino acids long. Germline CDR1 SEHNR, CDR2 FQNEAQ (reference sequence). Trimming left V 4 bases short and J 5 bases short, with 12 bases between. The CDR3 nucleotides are TGTGCCAGCAGCTGGGGGGGGGTTGATCAGCCCCAGCATTTT. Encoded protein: CASSWGGVDQPQHF.